The table lists the clone carrying this T cell receptor beta chain with a few counts. What it recognizes is unknown. Using immunoSEQ multiplex PCR, the repertoire was profiled, and TCRdb retains in-frame clones only, with some absent. The data contain 60,000 to 70,000 clones, roughly nine tenths of them singletons. Investigators treated the graft tissue so that it released intraepithelial and lamina propria lymphocytes. This sample is drawn from a study of graft-versus-host responses after intestinal transplantation. Study-wide background: In this cohort, recipients had multivisceral, liver-intestinal, or isolated intestinal transplants.

Study-wide results and caveats: There was an association between peak levels of circulating GvH clones and early post-transplant HvG declines.

The V end lost 6 bases, the J end lost 4 bases, and 10 bases lay between the germline ends. The CDR3 has 13 residues. Germline CDR1 SNHLY, CDR2 FYNNEI. The specimen comprised ileum tissue, sampled about 350 days after transplant. The J gene is TRBJ1-3, the V gene TRBV2; tentatively, D is TRBD1 (5 bases). This clonotype originated in a human patient who received an intestinal transplant, so some T cells may come from the graft donor. This chain's CDR3 is CASRQEGGNTIYF. The CDR3 region has the DNA TGTGCCAGCAGACAGGAGGGGGGAAACACCATATATTTT.